This TCR beta chain was identified in a study of neoadjuvant anti-PD-1 for oral cavity cancer. With 5 bases removed from V and 3 bases from J, the gap between germline ends came to 14 bases. The germline V gene encodes CDR1 LNHDA and CDR2 SQIVND (reference sequence). The CDR3 totals 15 residues. Patients were newly diagnosed with stage II-IVA oral cavity squamous cell carcinoma without prior systemic or radiation treatment. Produced via immunoSEQ multiplex PCR; TCRdb's table is partial and in-frame only. The sample holds 80,000 to 95,000 clones, about 80% seen once. The material sequenced was PBMCs, taken before nivolumab (anti-PD-1) treatment. The sequence was obtained from a person aged 40 to 85 with oral cavity squamous cell carcinoma. V is TRBV19 and J is TRBJ1-5; the D gene is possibly TRBD1 (5 bases). As DNA, the CDR3 is TGTGCCAGTAGTGGGGGAGGGAGTTACAATCAGCCCCAGCATTTT. This encodes CASSGGGSYNQPQHF.